These 2 T cell receptor beta chains came from one sample sequenced in a study of blood T cell repertoires in COVID-19. The method was immunoSEQ multiplex PCR; TCRdb's version includes in-frame clones alone and lacks a portion of them. The top ten hold less than 4% of the sample, which has around 230,000 clones, 70% to 90% seen once. The source material was PBMCs or T cells enriched from blood (not recorded which). Source of these receptors: a woman in her 40s with acute COVID-19.

The chain has TRBV6-5 and TRBJ2-5, with 10 nucleotides matching TRBD2. With 4 bases clipped from V and 9 bases from J, the junction kept 5 bases outside the gene matches. CDR3 length: 13 amino acids. The germline V gene encodes CDR1 MNHEY and CDR2 SVGAGI. The CDR3 DNA reads TGTGCCAGCAGTTCATATAGCGGGAGGCCCCAGTACTTC. This encodes CASSSYSGRPQYF.

The J gene is TRBJ2-1, the V gene TRBV10-1, with 7 bases lining up with TRBD2. The CDR3 runs 15 residues. The germline V gene has CDR1 WNHNN and CDR2 SYGVQD (reference sequence). J was trimmed by 7 bases and V by 4 bases; bases with no gene match: 10. The CDR3 nucleotides are TGCGCCAGCAGTGCTCGCGCGGGAGAGGGGAATGAGCAGTTCTTC. Amino acids: CASSARAGEGNEQFF.